Listed below are T cell receptor beta chains from one sample, sequenced in a study of CD8 T cells in ankylosing spondylitis. MiXCR was run by TCRdb on the 5' RACE reads, yielding one entry per CDR3 protein. The sample lists 150,000 or so distinct CDR3 sequences; 30% to 35% were seen once. The specimen sequenced was synovial fluid, either unsorted or a sorted T cell fraction (not recorded which). Receptors were obtained from a male donor with ankylosing spondylitis. Each CDR3 is given with its conserved first and last residue. The D gene is left open where the match is weak. Clone size is given for some rows only: seen once, a few or many times, or a class if the clone is expanded.

TRBV2	TRBJ2-7	many	.	CASSGGRTHTYEQYF	TGTGCCAGCTCCGGGGGCAGGACTCATACCTACGAGCAGTACTTC
TRBV5-1	TRBJ1-3	.	.	CASSLGSQPSGNTIYF	TGCGCCAGCAGCTTGGGCAGTCAACCCTCTGGAAACACCATATATTTT
TRBV20-1	TRBJ2-7	few	.	CSARLPPTDEQYF	TGCAGTGCTAGGCTTCCTCCTACGGACGAGCAGTACTTC
TRBV19	TRBJ1-1	few	.	CASSQGVNTEAFF	TGTGCCAGTAGCCAAGGGGTGAACACTGAAGCTTTCTTT
TRBV12-3/TRBV12-4	TRBJ2-5	.	TRBD2	CASSRTRKETQYF	TGTGCCAGCAGCCGGACTAGGAAAGAGACCCAGTACTTC
TRBV20-1	TRBJ1-3	.	.	CSARGQSSGNTIYF	TGCAGTGCTAGAGGACAGAGCTCTGGAAACACCATATATTTT
TRBV20-1	TRBJ2-7	many	.	CSARYRILSSYEQYF	TGCAGTGCTAGATATCGGATACTCAGCTCCTACGAGCAGTACTTC
TRBV6-1	TRBJ1-2	.	.	CASSPLQGMLNYGYTF	TGTGCCAGCAGCCCCTTACAGGGAATGTTGAACTATGGCTACACCTTC
TRBV24-1	TRBJ2-1	few	TRBD2	CATSDLGLGSYNEQFF	TGTGCCACCAGTGACCTGGGACTAGGGAGCTACAATGAGCAGTTCTTC
TRBV27	TRBJ1-6	.	.	CASSFTPNSPLHF	TGTGCCAGCAGTTTTACCCCTAATTCACCCCTCCACTTT
TRBV6-5	TRBJ2-4	.	.	CASSPSATEIAKNIQYF	TGTGCCAGCAGTCCCTCGGCGACAGAAATAGCCAAAAACATTCAGTACTTC
TRBV30	TRBJ1-5	.	.	CAWSPGTQPQHF	TGTGCCTGGAGTCCGGGGACTCAGCCCCAGCATTTT
TRBV5-1	TRBJ1-2	.	TRBD1	CASSIGTGRANYGYTF	TGCGCCAGCAGCATCGGGACAGGCCGAGCTAACTATGGCTACACCTTC
TRBV24-1	TRBJ2-1	.	TRBD2	CATSDPRLADNYNEQFF	TGTGCCACCAGTGACCCCCGACTAGCGGACAACTACAATGAGCAGTTCTTC
TRBV25-1	TRBJ2-5	.	TRBD1	CASSVNAGGRETQYF	TGTGCCAGCAGTGTGAACGCAGGGGGCCGAGAGACCCAGTACTTC
TRBV6-4	TRBJ2-7	.	.	CAGLTTGSDSYEQYF	TGTGCCGGACTAACGACCGGGAGCGACAGCTACGAGCAGTACTTC
TRBV3-1	TRBJ1-6	.	.	CASSQRDNSPLHF	TGTGCCAGCAGCCAACGGGATAATTCACCCCTCCACTTT
TRBV11-2	TRBJ2-7	.	.	CASSPRRENEQYF	TGTGCCAGCAGCCCCCGACGGGAAAACGAGCAGTACTTC
TRBV3-1	TRBJ2-1	.	.	CASSQETGPYNEQFF	TGTGCCAGCAGCCAAGAGACAGGCCCCTACAATGAGCAGTTCTTC
TRBV29-1	TRBJ2-5	.	TRBD2	CSVTGASGGWETQYF	TGCAGCGTGACGGGGGCCAGCGGGGGATGGGAGACCCAGTACTTC
TRBV5-6	TRBJ2-7	.	TRBD2	CASSLVTGLAGIEQYF	TGTGCCAGCAGCCTAGTCACAGGCCTAGCGGGGATCGAGCAGTACTTC
TRBV20-1	TRBJ1-2	many	.	CSARETTPYGYTF	TGCAGTGCTAGAGAGACAACTCCCTATGGCTACACCTTC
TRBV5-1	TRBJ1-2	few	.	CASSLYNTNYGYTF	TGCGCCAGCAGCTTGTACAATACTAACTATGGCTACACCTTC
TRBV5-1	TRBJ2-7	.	.	CASSFGQNSYEQYF	TGCGCCAGCAGCTTCGGCCAGAACTCCTACGAGCAGTACTTC
TRBV7-9	TRBJ1-2	few	TRBD1	CASSPTAGGDGYTF	TGTGCCAGCAGCCCAACCGCAGGGGGCGATGGCTACACCTTC
TRBV12-3/TRBV12-4	TRBJ2-3	few	.	CASSLTGGSTDTQYF	TGTGCCAGCAGTTTAACGGGCGGAAGCACAGATACGCAGTATTTT
TRBV14	TRBJ2-5	few	.	CASSQDSSPPETQYF	TGTGCCAGCAGCCAAGATAGCAGCCCGCCAGAGACCCAGTACTTC
TRBV14	TRBJ1-1	many	.	CASSLPGQNTEAFF	TGTGCCAGCAGCCTCCCGGGACAGAACACTGAAGCTTTCTTT